A single sample gave rise to the 27 T cell receptor beta chains below, sequenced in a study of shared clonotypes between healthy human individuals. Naive CD8 populations comprised CD45RO-negative cells positively selected for CCR7, excluding terminally differentiated effector memory CD45RA+ cells. The protocol was immunoSEQ multiplex PCR, while the TCRdb copy is restricted to in-frame clones and leaves out a portion. The table includes around 2,000,000 clones, about 93% detected once. Sequences were obtained from naive CD8+ T cells from PBMCs. These receptors originate from a man aged 18 to 29 in good health. Some clones in this sample may be carry-over from other donors' samples.

The chain has TRBV7-9 and TRBJ1-4, with D possibly being TRBD1 (6 bases). Germline-derived CDR1 and CDR2 are SEHNR and FQNEAQ (reference sequence). V gave up 2 bases and J gave up 5 bases, with 15 bases separating them. The CDR3 consists of 16 residues. CDR3 sequence: CASSLPAQGKNEKLFF. The CDR3 nucleotides are TGTGCCAGCAGCTTACCAGCACAGGGAAAAAATGAAAAACTGTTTTTT.

The chain is built from TRBV29-1 and TRBJ2-7, with D possibly matching TRBD2 (6 bases). Trimming cost V 3 bases and J 5 bases, with 14 bases left between them. CDR1 SQVTM and CDR2 ANQGSEA come from the germline V gene. The CDR3 is made up of 13 amino acids. In nucleotides, the CDR3 is TGCAGCGTTGAGACTAGGCCCTGGAACGAGCAGTACTTC. Its translation is CSVETRPWNEQYF.

The chain employs TRBV7-9 and TRBJ2-1, with 8 bases aligning to TRBD1. V lost 4 bases, J lost 7 bases, and 6 bases stayed unmatched. This CDR3 contains 14 residues. Germline CDR1 reads SEHNR; CDR2 reads FQNEAQ (reference sequence). In DNA form, the CDR3 reads TGTGCCAGCAGCTCCCGGACAGGGCCGAATGAGCAGTTCTTC. It specifies CASSSRTGPNEQFF. The whole variable domain, remainder taken from reference TRBV7-9 and TRBJ2-1, is DTGVSQNPRHKITKRGQNVTFRCDPISEHNRLYWYRQTLGQGPEFLTYFQNEAQLEKSRLLSDRFSAERPKGSFSTLEIQRTEQGDSAMYLCASSSRTGPNEQFFGPGTRLTVL.

V is TRBV7-9 and J is TRBJ2-5; 7 bases line up with TRBD2. Germline V gene lookup returns CDR1 SEHNR and CDR2 FQNEAQ (reference sequence). V lost 1 base to trimming and J lost 5 bases; unmatched junction nucleotides: 10. The CDR3 loop spans 16 amino acids. The CDR3 DNA is TGTGCCAGCAGCTTAGTTGGCGGGAGTGGTTCGGAGACCCAGTACTTC. It encodes CASSLVGGSGSETQYF.

This clone was found once. The chain employs TRBV5-8 and TRBJ1-1, with a tentative D call TRBD1 (5 bases). CDR1 is SGHTS, CDR2 YDEGEE, per germline. This CDR3 comprises 14 residues. V lost 1 base and J lost 4, with 11 bases in between. The CDR3 here is CASSLWGGSTEAFF. The CDR3 DNA is TGTGCCAGCAGCTTGTGGGGGGGAAGCACTGAAGCTTTCTTT.

The rearrangement uses TRBV27 and TRBJ2-7; D call uncertain. Germline-derived CDR1 and CDR2 are MNHEY and SMNVEV (reference sequence). The V gene lost 6 bases and the J gene lost 0 bases, with 15 bases spanning the gap. This CDR3 has 15 residues. The chain's CDR3 is CASSPRLGRSYEQYF. The CDR3 region has the DNA TGTGCCAGCAGCCCTAGGCTGGGCCGCTCCTACGAGCAGTACTTC.

This chain connects TRBV5-6 to TRBJ2-3, with D hard to call. Trimming removed 0 bases at V and 4 bases at J, with 6 bases between. The V gene's germline CDR1 is SGHDT and CDR2 YYEEEE. The CDR3 runs 13 residues. CDR3 region: CASSLASADTQYF. The CDR3 coding sequence is TGTGCCAGCAGCTTGGCCTCCGCAGATACGCAGTATTTT.

The chain couples TRBV11-2 to TRBJ2-1; 10 bases align to TRBD2. CDR3 length equals 16 residues. V was clipped by 4 bases and J by 4 bases; unmatched bases: 7. Per the germline V gene, CDR1 is SGHAT and CDR2 is FQNNGV. The CDR3, as DNA: TGTGCCAGCAGCTCCAGAGCGGGAGGGAGATACAATGAGCAGTTCTTC. Amino acids: CASSSRAGGRYNEQFF.

This clone has just a few counts. The chain uses TRBV4-1 and TRBJ1-1; the match to TRBD1 covers 8 bases. Germline CDR1 is MGHRA and CDR2 is YSYEKL. The CDR3 loop spans 13 amino acids. The ends lost 8 bases at V and 5 bases at J; junction bases unmatched: 7. The CDR3 sequence is CASSDRAYTEAFF. In nucleotides, the CDR3 is TGCGCCAGCTCGGACAGGGCTTATACTGAAGCTTTCTTT.

This CDR3 is CASSLGDYSWETQYF. In nucleotides, the CDR3 is TGTGCCAGCAGCTTAGGGGACTACTCGTGGGAGACCCAGTACTTC. V and J are TRBV11-2 and TRBJ2-5, with 7 bases matching TRBD2. CDR3 length: 15 amino acids. In germline, CDR1 is SGHAT, CDR2 FQNNGV. The junction had 7 bases not matched to a gene; V was cut back by 1 base and J by 5 bases.

In this sample, this clone turned up a few times. This chain uses TRBV29-1 with TRBJ1-1, with 8 bases aligning to TRBD1. The CDR3 sequence is 12 residues long. Trimming removed 7 bases from V and 1 base from J; junction bases left unmatched: 2. The germline gives CDR1 SQVTM, CDR2 ANQGSEA. CDR3 in amino acids: CSEDRANTEAFF. The CDR3 DNA reads as TGCAGCGAGGACAGGGCGAACACTGAAGCTTTCTTT. Looking up the rest from reference TRBV29-1 and TRBJ1-1 gives the full variable domain: SAVISQKPSRDICQRGTSLTIQCQVDSQVTMMFWYRQQPGQSLTLIATANQGSEATYESGFVIDKFPISRPNLTFSTLTVSNMSPEDSSIYLCSEDRANTEAFFGQGTRLTVV.

This clone was detected once. The gene calls are TRBV4-1 and TRBJ2-1; 8 positions match TRBD1. Trimming at V came to 4 bases and at J to 10 bases, leaving 18 bases not matched to a gene. The CDR3 is 17 residues long. Per germline, CDR1 MGHRA and CDR2 YSYEKL. The CDR3 region is CASSRQSTGTGIGEQFF. DNA for the CDR3: TGCGCCAGCAGCCGCCAGTCGACCGGGACAGGAATTGGAGAGCAGTTCTTC.

This clone has only one observation. The chain couples TRBV13 to TRBJ2-7, with TRBD2 matching 9 bases. V lost 5 bases, J lost 6 bases, and 11 bases stayed unmatched. Germline CDR1 is PRHDT and CDR2 is FYEKMQ (reference sequence). This CDR3 contains 15 residues. CDR3 amino acids: CASSPRVAGVREQYF. The CDR3 region has the DNA TGTGCCAGCAGCCCCCGGGTAGCGGGAGTCCGCGAGCAGTACTTC.

The J gene is TRBJ2-1, the V gene TRBV29-1, with D possibly TRBD1 on 6 matching bases. In germline, CDR1 is SQVTM, CDR2 ANQGSEA. The ends were cut back, 7 bases at V and 8 bases at J, with 12 bases in the middle. The CDR3 runs 11 residues. CDR3 coding DNA: TGCAGCGGTCAACAGGGCTATGAGCAGTTCTTC. Protein sequence: CSGQQGYEQFF.

The rearrangement joins TRBV19 to TRBJ2-7, with TRBD1 identical over 7 bases. CDR1 is LNHDA, CDR2 SQIVND, per germline (reference sequence). J lost 2 bases, V lost 5 bases, and 6 bases had no gene match. The CDR3 contains 14 residues. The CDR3 bases are TGTGCCAGTAGTTTCGACAGGGAAGCCTACGAGCAGTACTTC. As protein: CASSFDREAYEQYF.

This clone appeared a single time. This chain links TRBV15 with TRBJ2-4; 7 nucleotides align to TRBD1. Germline-derived CDR1 and CDR2 are LNHNV and YYDKDF (reference sequence). CDR3 length: 15 amino acids. V gave up 5 bases and J gave up 0 bases; unmatched junction bases: 4. CDR3 nucleotide sequence: TGTGCCACCAGCTCGGGACAGATAGCCAAAAACATTCAGTACTTC. It encodes CATSSGQIAKNIQYF.

V is TRBV29-1 and J is TRBJ2-1, with 7 bases aligning to TRBD2. The V segment lost 7 bases and the J segment 7 bases; nucleotides outside the gene matches: 13. The CDR3 runs to 14 residues. The V gene's germline CDR1 is SQVTM and CDR2 ANQGSEA. CDR3 nucleotides: TGCAGCGCCGTGGGGGGAGGGACCGGGAATGAGCAGTTCTTC. Protein sequence: CSAVGGGTGNEQFF.

The chain employs TRBV11-2 and TRBJ2-7, with 7 bases aligning to TRBD1. Germline CDR1 reads SGHAT; CDR2 reads FQNNGV. CDR3 size: 15 residues. Trimming removed 2 bases from V and 3 bases from J; junction bases left unmatched: 7. This chain's CDR3 is CASSLSPGQVYEQYF. The DNA for the CDR3 is TGTGCCAGCAGCTTAAGTCCCGGACAGGTCTACGAGCAGTACTTC. Combining the CDR3 with reference TRBV11-2 and TRBJ2-7 gives the whole variable domain EAGVAQSPRYKIIEKRQSVAFWCNPISGHATLYWYQQILGQGPKLLIQFQNNGVVDDSQLPKDRFSAERLKGVDSTLKIQPAKLEDSAVYLCASSLSPGQVYEQYFGPGTRLTVT.

V gene TRBV10-3 combines with J gene TRBJ2-1; 9 bases match TRBD2. The CDR3 is made up of 14 amino acids. V shed 2 bases, J shed 5 bases, and the junction held 1 base outside the gene matches. The germline gives CDR1 ENHRY, CDR2 SYGVKD. CDR3 sequence: CAISEVAGDNEQFF. CDR3 coding DNA: TGTGCCATCAGTGAGGTAGCGGGAGACAATGAGCAGTTCTTC.

CDR3 sequence (DNA): TGTGCCAGCAGCTTTCCCAGCTCCTACGAGCAGTACTTC. The encoded protein is CASSFPSSYEQYF. V usage is TRBV7-2 and J usage is TRBJ2-7; no clear D. The CDR3 spans 13 residues. Between the trimmed V and J ends, which lost 3 bases and 0 bases, there was a span of 6 bases. Germline CDR1 SGHTA, CDR2 FQGNSA.

The chain couples TRBV27 to TRBJ1-5; weak D call: TRBD1 (6 bases). Trimming left V 6 bases short and J 4 bases short, with 13 bases between. CDR1 is MNHEY and CDR2 is SMNVEV in the germline V gene (reference sequence). The CDR3 runs 14 residues. CDR3 in amino acids: CASRGGQRNQPQHF. CDR3 nucleotide sequence: TGTGCCAGCAGGGGCGGACAGAGAAATCAGCCCCAGCATTTT.

The V and J genes are TRBV9 and TRBJ2-5; D not certain. The CDR3 length is 14 residues. Trimming removed 0 bases at V and 7 bases at J, with 13 bases between. Germline CDR1 SGDLS, CDR2 YYNGEE. The CDR3: CASSVGADSTTQYF. The CDR3 DNA reads as TGTGCCAGCAGCGTAGGGGCAGACTCAACGACCCAGTACTTC.

This clone showed up just once. This chain links TRBV7-8 with TRBJ2-1; no reliable D call. Trimming stripped 6 bases from V and 9 bases from J, with 12 bases between. Germline V gene lookup returns CDR1 SGHVS and CDR2 FQNEAQ. The CDR3 spans 12 residues. Here the CDR3 DNA reads TGTGCCAGCAGATCCCCCCCAAGTGAGCAGTTCTTC. Its translation is CASRSPPSEQFF.

The chain links TRBV5-6 to TRBJ2-2; the D call may be TRBD1 or TRBD2 (6 bases each). The CDR3 runs 14 residues. Per germline, CDR1 SGHDT and CDR2 YYEEEE. Trimming removed 2 bases from V and 5 bases from J, with 10 bases in between. The CDR3 loop is CASSLQGGTGELFF. The CDR3 nucleotides read TGTGCCAGCAGCTTACAGGGAGGAACCGGGGAGCTGTTTTTT.

With respect to this clone: Other DNA sequences in this specimen translate into the identical CDR3. The chain is built from TRBV27 and TRBJ2-7, with D maybe TRBD1 (6 bases). V gave up 2 bases and J gave up 0 bases, with 11 bases separating them. The CDR3 runs to 15 residues. Germline-derived CDR1 and CDR2 are MNHEY and SMNVEV (reference sequence). CDR3: CASSLGQGISYEQYF. The CDR3 DNA reads TGTGCCAGCAGTTTAGGGCAGGGGATCTCCTACGAGCAGTACTTC.

J is TRBJ2-3 and V is TRBV9, with D possibly TRBD2 on 5 matching bases. The CDR3 has 12 residues. Germline CDR1 SGDLS, CDR2 YYNGEE. With 4 bases removed from V and 10 bases from J, the gap between germline ends came to 13 bases. The DNA of the CDR3 is TGTGCCAGCAGCACCGGACTCCCGGCGCAGTATTTT. Its protein is CASSTGLPAQYF.

The V call is TRBV7-2, the J call TRBJ1-2, with D perhaps TRBD1 (6 bases). V shed 4 bases and J shed 4 bases, with 16 bases lying between them. This CDR3 spans 15 amino acids. Germline CDR1 is SGHTA and CDR2 is FQGNSA. The CDR3 reads CASSSRGTWSYGYTF. The CDR3 DNA is TGTGCCAGCAGCTCCAGAGGGACATGGAGCTATGGCTACACCTTC. Full variable domain (rest looked up from reference TRBV7-2 and TRBJ1-2): GAGVSQSPSNKVTEKGKDVELRCDPISGHTALYWYRQSLGQGLEFLIYFQGNSAPDKSGLPSDRFSAERTGGSVSTLTIQRTQQEDSAVYLCASSSRGTWSYGYTFGSGTRLTVV.